Included here is one T cell receptor (beta chain) sequence, with context. This sample stems from a study of blood T cell repertoires in COVID-19. At the level of the study: The study drew acute and convalescent COVID-19 samples from the United States, Italy and Spain. PBMCs, B-cell-depleted T cells, or T cells provided the cDNA or gDNA that made up the material.

The CDR3 extends over 15 amino acids. Germline V gives CDR1 SGHNT, CDR2 YENEEA. V lost 2 bases, J lost 2 bases, and 4 bases stayed unmatched. As originally analysed: The authors estimated nucleated cell counts from reference gene primer amplification. Measured with immunoSEQ multiplex PCR; TCRdb has only the in-frame clones, and not every one. V and J calls and clone size follow that table, whereas D and trimming were derived from the DNA. This sample carries under 250,000 clones, about 85% of them seen once, and the ten largest clones take about 8%. The source is a woman of 80 years or more with acute or convalescent COVID-19. The gene calls are TRBV11-3 and TRBJ2-7, with 9 nucleotides matching TRBD2. Sequenced sample: peripheral blood. In DNA, the CDR3 is TGTGCCAGCAGCTTAAGCGGCGGGGGGGCCTACGAGCAGTACTTC. Translated, it gives CASSLSGGGAYEQYF. The full variable domain, its missing parts supplied by reference TRBV11-3 and TRBJ2-7, is EAGVVQSPRYKIIEKKQPVAFWCNPISGHNTLYWYLQNLGQGPELLIRYENEEAVDDSQLPKDRFSAERLKGVDSTLKIQPAELGDSAVYLCASSLSGGGAYEQYFGPGTRLTVT.